This entry lists 5 T cell receptor beta chains sequenced from one sample in a study of T cell repertoires in cytomegalovirus infection. These receptors have no known antigen. TCRdb re-analysed the reads in MiXCR, keeping a single row per CDR3 protein. The data hold about 920,000 distinct CDR3 sequences, with roughly 31% observed a single time. The sequencing here drew on cultured CD8+ T cells from PBMCs, taken from culture after CMV antigen stimulation. The receptors originated from a human donor in good health (CMV status not recorded). Some clones in this sample may be carry-over from other donors' samples.

Only a few counts were recorded for this clonotype. The chain carries TRBV7-6 and TRBJ2-2, with D possibly being TRBD2 (7 bases). Germline assignment: CDR1 SGHVS and CDR2 FNYEAQ. CDR3 length: 16 amino acids. V lost 5 bases, J lost 0 bases, and 13 bases lay in between. CDR3 loop: CASSGGGTSNTGELFF. The CDR3 bases are TGTGCCAGCAGCGGGGGGGGGACATCGAACACCGGGGAGCTGTTTTTT.

The rearrangement links TRBV19 to TRBJ1-1; D gene unclear. This CDR3 has 14 residues. Trimming took off 5 bases at V and 3 bases at J, with 13 bases between the two ends. CDR1 is LNHDA, CDR2 SQIVND, per germline (reference sequence). CDR3 sequence (DNA): TGTGCCAGTAGTCCCCATGTAGTTTACACTGAAGCTTTCTTT. Translated, it gives CASSPHVVYTEAFF.

This rearrangement joins TRBV28 to TRBJ2-5; D call uncertain. Germline CDR1 reads MDHEN; CDR2 reads SYDVKM. This CDR3 has 12 residues. The germline V and J ends were trimmed by 8 bases and 4 bases, with 11 bases remaining between them. The DNA of the CDR3 is TGTGCCAGCCAGACTGGTTCAGAGACCCAGTACTTC. Translating gives CASQTGSETQYF.

V and J are TRBV15 and TRBJ2-7, with 9 bases identical to TRBD1. This CDR3 has 14 amino acids. J was trimmed by 6 bases and V by 6 bases; bases with no gene match: 9. Germline V gene data show CDR1 as LNHNV and CDR2 as YYDKDF (reference sequence). CDR3 DNA: TGTGCCACCAGGTCTGGGGGACAGGGAGCCGAGCAGTACTTC. Translation gives CATRSGGQGAEQYF. The whole variable domain, filled in from reference TRBV15 and TRBJ2-7, reads DAMVIQNPRYQVTQFGKPVTLSCSQTLNHNVMYWYQQKSSQAPKLLFHYYDKDFNNEADTPDNFQSRRPNTSFCFLDIRSPGLGDTAMYLCATRSGGQGAEQYFGPGTRLTVT.

This clonotype has more than one count but fewer than ten. The chain recombines TRBV4-2 with TRBJ1-1; 7 bases fit TRBD1. J lost 5 bases, V lost 1 base, and 7 bases had no gene match. This CDR3 spans 15 amino acids. Germline values: CDR1 LGHNA, CDR2 YNFKEQ. CDR3 in amino acids: CASSQAAGGRTEAFF. CDR3 DNA sequence: TGTGCCAGCAGCCAAGCAGCAGGGGGTCGAACTGAAGCTTTCTTT.